This T cell receptor (beta chain) was sequenced in a study of human T cells and chemical hapten exposure (dated by TCRdb to the early 2020s). Turning to the overall study: For sensitization, 2% DPC in acetone was applied to a 2 cm by 2 cm area of upper inner arm skin. Blood samples were taken from patients before sensitization (week 0) and at 2, 6 and about 24 weeks after DPC sensitization. Throughout the study period of roughly 24 weeks, patients also received therapeutic DPC doses to the scalp every week. The libraries were sequenced as a pool, and the TCR yield per sample differed mostly because of small variations in library volumes within the pool. This study followed changes in the peripheral blood TCR repertoire in vivo during primary and secondary sensitization of alopecia patients to the hapten diphenylcyclopropenone (DPC). The patient cohort, mostly female, included alopecia areata with under or over 50% scalp involvement, alopecia totalis and alopecia universalis. Patch tests used Finn chambers with 0.01% DPC on the upper back, scored after 6 days by International Contact Dermatitis Research Group standards. Twenty-nine alopecia patients provided blood for TCR sequencing at one to four time points (pre-sensitization, 2, 6 and 24 weeks). Results the study describes overall, beyond this receptor: DPC sensitization did not change how many TCRs were above 1 in 1000 frequency, and no evidence was found of alterations in global repertoire structure. Alopecia, a presumed autoimmune disease, was present in all patients, so the immune response of the patients might differ from that of healthy individuals. Significantly more large CDR3 similarity clusters were formed by expanded TCRs than by pre-sensitization or healthy control sets, consistent with antigen-driven responses. Patch test score was positively correlated with the number of PT1 expanded TCRs, with significance at thresholds 8, 16 and 32 but not at 4. After repeated subsampling, the strength of the expansion versus patch-test correlation and the threshold at which it became significant changed.

Trimming leaves V shorter by 4 bases and J shorter by 0 bases, with the junction holding 5 bases beyond the gene matches. The CDR3 starts with the cysteine, ends with the phenylalanine, and has 17 residues. Only the CDR3 part of the read is kept: 51 bases, read in frame from the first base. For CDR1 and CDR2, the germline V gene lists MDHEN and SYDVKM. The method was RACE. Sequencing was carried out with a NextSeq 500. During library preparation, unique molecular identifiers were attached to individual cDNA molecules so that TCRs could be counted quantitatively and reproducibly. For every blood RNA sample, sequencing covered both the TCR alpha and TCR beta chains. The paper's processing steps were these. Samples had a median of approximately 96,000 TCRs, with a range from about 23,224 to 690,600. The Decombinator software suite was used to annotate the V, J and CDR3 of the TCR reads. Every sample was subsampled to the same number of TCRs (28,000) for the PS versus PT1 abundance plots. TCRs were defined as expanded if absent before sensitization and observed at least eight times at the 2-week time point. TCRdb passed the public sequencing reads through fastp at Q25 and MiXCR, retaining productive beta sequences. Each entry merges the rows of one CDR3 protein and shows their most common DNA and genes. TCRdb, rather than the study authors, made the V and J calls. Here the sample has under 150,000 distinct CDR3 sequences; roughly an eighth occur a single time. About 1.4% of the sample comes from the top ten.

This clonotype was detected only a few times. This clone's antigen is unknown. Base qualities are not at hand, and no much larger clone is one base apart. In the paper's terms, the time point label means: patch test 1, 2 weeks after DPC sensitization. In the paper's terms, the treatment or condition label means: therapeutic diphenylcyclopropenone sensitization with weekly scalp DPC. At every patch-test visit, the blood draw took place before the patch test was put on. Patients were eligible if aged 18 to 70, diagnosed with alopecia and judged suitable for DPC therapy, and pregnant patients were excluded. Total RNA was extracted from unfractionated whole blood that had been collected in Tempus Blood RNA tubes.

The source is a woman aged 45 to 65 with alopecia areata. Some clones in this sample may be carry-over from other donors' samples. Sequencing was performed on whole blood, taken in connection with sensitization to the hapten diphenylcyclopropenone (DPC). In this chain, TRBV28 is recombined with TRBJ2-1; 11 middle bases align to TRBD1. The nucleotide sequence reads TGTGCCAGCAGTTCTACCGGGACAGGGGGCTCCTACAATGAGCAGTTCTTC. Translation gives CASSSTGTGGSYNEQFF.